The next 13 T cell receptor beta chains were all read from a single sample in a study of tumor-infiltrating lymphocytes in primary liver carcinoma. TCR beta cDNA came from 400 to 500 ng total RNA, primed with a constant-region primer. Investigators got TCR beta libraries out of three nested multiplex PCR rounds, done with slightly modified ARM-PCR. Primers for the first two PCR rounds were TRBV1-TRBV30 forward primers and a C-beta reverse primer (about 11 cycles per round). TCRdb passed the multiplex PCR reads through MiXCR, listing each CDR3 protein once. The data show 95,000 to 100,000 distinct CDR3 sequences, about 67% seen once. From approximately 20-30 mg of unsorted bulk tissue, DNA and RNA were co-extracted together. Sequencing used liver tumor tissue from sampling region 2. The subset: tumor region T2, inferior pole. The receptors were gathered from a woman aged 60-70 years with primary liver carcinoma and hepatitis B virus infection.

A remark on this clonotype: The conserved phenylalanine or tryptophan is not found at the CDR3 terminus, so this likely reflects a read error. J is TRBJ2-3 and V is TRBV11-3; weak D call: TRBD1 (6 bases). This CDR3 region has 15 residues. Germline values: CDR1 SGHNT, CDR2 YENEEA. V lost 3 bases and J lost 2, with 12 bases in between. The CDR3 DNA reads as TGTGCCAGCAGCTTCCGCACAGGGTTCACAGATACGCAGTATCTT. This codes for CASSFRTGFTDTQYL.

This clonotype has ten or more counts. The V gene is TRBV5-6, the J gene TRBJ1-2; D may be TRBD1 (6 bases). Germline CDR1 SGHDT, CDR2 YYEEEE. The V and J ends lost 3 bases and 2 bases respectively, with 11 bases between them. This CDR3 is built from 14 residues. Written as DNA, the CDR3 is TGTGCCAGCAGCTCCGGGACACCGAACTATGGCTACACCTTC. Translated, it gives CASSSGTPNYGYTF.

This clonotype was detected ten times or more. The rearrangement joins TRBV28 to TRBJ2-1, with TRBD2 as a possible D gene (6 bases). CDR3 length equals 15 residues. Germline V lookup: CDR1 MDHEN, CDR2 SYDVKM. V gave up 5 bases and J gave up 10 bases, with 21 bases separating them. Here the CDR3 reads CASSPGGSGAREQFF. DNA of the CDR3: TGTGCCAGCAGTCCCGGGGGTAGCGGCGCGAGGGAGCAGTTCTTC.

The chain combines TRBV2 with TRBJ2-5; 7 bases are a match to TRBD2. The ends lost 7 bases at V and 9 bases at J; junction bases unmatched: 14. Per the germline V gene, CDR1 is SNHLY and CDR2 is FYNNEI. This CDR3 comprises 14 residues. CDR3 bases: TGTGCCAGCACCACGACTAGCCTAGGGGAGGCCCAGTACTTC. It is translated as CASTTTSLGEAQYF.

For this clonotype: Compared with germline, one end of the junction differs, possibly owing to a read error. The J gene is TRBJ1-4, the V gene TRBV7-8; a weak D match, TRBD1 (5 bases). Germline V gene lookup returns CDR1 SGHVS and CDR2 FQNEAQ. The CDR3 length is 17 residues. Written as DNA, the CDR3 is TGTGCCAGCAGCTTAGGACTAGCGACGACAGCCACAGAAAAACTGGCTTTT. Protein: CASSLGLATTATEKLAF.

Only a few counts were recorded for this clonotype. One end of the junction is discordant with germline, which a read error may explain. This chain links TRBV10-3 with TRBJ2-1; D is unclear. Germline V gene data show CDR1 as ENHRY and CDR2 as SYGVKD. The CDR3 covers 14 residues. The CDR3, as DNA: TGTGCCATCGGCCACGGACCCGTTTACAATGAGCAATTCTTC. Protein sequence: CAIGHGPVYNEQFF.

The genes are TRBV29-1 and TRBJ2-3, with D perhaps TRBD1 (7 bases). Germline CDR1 reads SQVTM; CDR2 reads ANQGSEA. Trimming took off 0 bases at V and 8 bases at J, with 15 bases between the two ends. This CDR3 comprises 14 residues. Here the CDR3 DNA reads TGCAGCGTTGAAGACCCCAACAGGGGAGGTACGCAGTATTTT. It encodes CSVEDPNRGGTQYF.

V is TRBV29-1 and J is TRBJ1-2; 10 bases map to TRBD1. The CDR3 totals 14 residues. V trimming: 8 bases; J trimming: 8 bases; junction bases outside the gene matches: 14. Germline V gives CDR1 SQVTM, CDR2 ANQGSEA. The CDR3 nucleotides read TGCAGCTTCGCGACAGGGGGCGCATCCTCCGGCTACACCTTC. Translated, it gives CSFATGGASSGYTF.

This clonotype appeared many times. The rearrangement uses TRBV29-1 and TRBJ1-3, with TRBD1 matching over 7 bases. The CDR3 covers 14 residues. The V segment lost 6 bases and the J segment 4 bases; nucleotides outside the gene matches: 9. CDR1 is SQVTM and CDR2 is ANQGSEA in the germline V gene. CDR3 residues: CSVGETGRGNTIYF. In DNA form, the CDR3 reads TGCAGCGTGGGGGAGACAGGGAGGGGAAACACCATATATTTT.

This chain links TRBV29-1 with TRBJ2-3; tentative D call: TRBD1 (6 bases). This CDR3 spans 14 amino acids. Germline CDR1 reads SQVTM; CDR2 reads ANQGSEA. The CDR3 coding sequence is TGCAGTATTGAAGGTGGCAGGGGAGCAGATACGCAGTATTTT. Its protein is CSIEGGRGADTQYF.

As to this clonotype: This may be a read error: a much more frequent sequence differs by one nucleotide. The chain combines TRBV12-5 with TRBJ2-3; unclear D gene. V was cut by 3 bases and J by 6 bases, with 19 bases left in between. Germline V gives CDR1 LGHNT, CDR2 FRNRAP. The CDR3 spans 16 residues. CDR3 amino acids: CASGLVNGTHADTQYF. For the CDR3, the DNA is TGTGCTAGTGGTTTAGTTAACGGAACCCACGCGGATACGCAGTATTTT.

In the case of this clonotype: Relative to the germline gene, one junction end is altered; a read error may explain this. This chain uses TRBV2 with TRBJ1-1, with D uncertain. The CDR3 has 14 amino acids. CDR1 is SNHLY, CDR2 FYNNEI, per germline. The CDR3 loop reads CASSEASKNIETFF. The CDR3, as DNA: TGTGCCAGCAGTGAAGCCTCCAAGAACATTGAAACTTTCTTT. The variable domain in full, with the rest retrieved from reference TRBV2 and TRBJ1-1, is EPEVTQTPSHQVTQMGQEVILRCVPISNHLYFYWYRQILGQKVEFLVSFYNNEISEKSEIFDDQFSVERPDGSNFTLKIRSTKLEDSAMYFCASSEASKNIETFFGQGTRLTVV.

V usage is TRBV18 and J usage is TRBJ2-7; D is ambiguous. CDR3 length: 13 residues. Looked up from germline, CDR1 is KGHSH and CDR2 is LQKENI. V lost 3 bases and J lost 6, with 12 bases in between. The CDR3 here is CASSPVEQFEQYF. The CDR3 DNA reads as TGTGCCAGCTCACCCGTGGAACAATTCGAGCAGTACTTC.